The source of this T cell receptor (beta chain) is a study of cytomegalovirus exposure and HLA in healthy donors (dated by TCRdb to the late 2010s). In terms of the full investigation: According to an earlier analysis of 587 of the donors, about 170 million T cells yielded approximately 120 million unique TCR beta sequences and about 300 Gb of sequence data. The number of typed donors differed by locus: 629-630 for A, B, C, DRB1 and DQB1; some 500 for DQA1; 606 for DPA1; and roughly 490 for DPB1. Across some 400 genotyped donors of the cohort, an average of roughly 250,000 unique TCR beta nucleotide sequences per donor were sequenced, and roughly 18% of those sequences were non-productive. All discovery cohort repertoires had been generated using a single sequencing platform. Both class I and class II loci were covered by HLA typing, at four-digit resolution. An early release covering more than 500 HLA-typed donors comprised 250 to 350 gigabases of sequencing data and around 85 million unique TCR sequences. The later analysis used no new phenotypic data to find candidate immune exposures, relying instead on TCR beta sequences and their occurrence across donors. Alongside the repertoire data, information on donor age, sex, ethnicity and CMV serostatus was compiled. Among the roughly 430 genotyped donors, around 81% belonged to the genetic ancestry cluster associated with self-reported Caucasian donors. The study aimed to test whether signatures of past pathogen exposure could be identified by cataloging public T cell receptors. The T cell repertoires of around 730 subjects were profiled by immunosequencing and related to cytomegalovirus serostatus. An earlier analysis of 587 of the donors used high-throughput TCR beta sequencing to judge whether each TCR beta V gene segment behaved as functional or pseudogenic. In a later genetic analysis, genome-wide SNP genotypes for about three fifths of the 666 donors were used, and that subset was treated as a discovery cohort. Because of strong linkage in the cohort, five DR-DQ haplotypes were treated as single units for association and clustering. A separate validation cohort of 100 to 150 different subjects was used in addition to the 666-subject first cohort. A later analysis re-examined previously published TCR beta repertoires from more than 550 donors and added high-resolution HLA genotyping to investigate patterns of TCR occurrence. High-throughput TCR immunosequencing, statistical association of individual TCRs with disease status, and machine learning were combined to predict cytomegalovirus infection status. The investigation overall reported the following: The only immune exposure information available for the cohort was CMV serostatus. A later analysis found that TCR association rates varied across HLA loci, with DRB1 alleles showing the most associated TCRs and HLA-C alleles the fewest. Because HLA typing was missing for some donors at each locus, association tests included only the typed subset. When HLA alleles, especially DR and DQ, strongly co-occurred, TCR associations were difficult to assign to individual alleles. The cohort was sequenced for TCR beta chains only, and without alpha or paired-chain data the features that could be detected were limited. Some IMGT-functional V segments, including TRBV6-2 and TRBV6-3, could not be told apart with the 87-base-pair reads, so those segments were excluded. A further reported finding was that TCR beta sequences accurately predicted the HLA-A and HLA-B alleles for most subjects in the first cohort. The presence/absence analyses assumed that sequencing depth was roughly uniform across donors, and that assumption may not be true. Broadly in line with IMGT annotations, most TCR beta V segments showed up in productive rearrangements about 90% or about 30% of the time in an earlier analysis of 587 of the donors. A later analysis reported that several top co-occurrence clusters appeared linked to parvovirus B19, influenza, CMV and Epstein-Barr virus. The classifier was reported to diagnose cytomegalovirus status with high specificity and sensitivity in both the original and validation cohorts. A few of the identified cytomegalovirus-associated TCR beta chains were confirmed in vitro to be specific for cytomegalovirus antigens. A later genetic analysis reported fewer N-insertions in productive TCRs among donors in an Asian-associated ancestry cluster than the approximately 700-donor mean. Most TCR sequences were seen in very few donors, while some public TCRs were found in many individuals. Because counts were too low, roughly 16 rarely observed V segments, including chromosome 9 orphons, were excluded from the earlier analysis of some 540 of the donors. A total of about 150 TCR beta chains were listed by the study as associated with cytomegalovirus. A group of highly shared sequence variants was considered likely to be a technical artifact of the sequencing pipeline. Specific HLA alleles were associated with 15,000 to 20,000 TCR beta sequences at a false discovery rate of 0.05 in a later analysis. V-gene and J-gene trimming of TCR beta chains was associated with a missense DCLRE1C variant in a later genetic analysis, and the association was replicated in an independent cohort. In a later analysis, HLA-associated TCR beta chains showed more clonal expansion and lower generation probabilities than non-associated chains that were equally common. According to the authors, the approach could potentially be generalized to other disease states and immunological phenotypes. Most CMV-associated TCR beta chains appeared to be HLA-restricted in a later analysis, and the HLA associations seemed to be driven largely by CMV exposure. Linkage disequilibrium might explain the correlated functional status among segregating V segments, but an unknown experimental factor could not be excluded.

After removal of 6 bases from V and 4 bases from J, the junction retains 12 bases not matched to a gene. The CDR3 runs 16 residues from the cysteine to the phenylalanine. The entry retains the CDR3 DNA only, 48 bases that are in frame from base 1. Based on the germline V gene, the CDR1 and CDR2 sequences are SNHLY and FYNNEI. Library preparation used the immunoSEQ multiplex PCR assay. For the multiplex PCR, a mixture combining 60 forward primers for TCR Vbeta segments and 13 reverse primers for TCR Jbeta segments was used. Amplification of the CDR3 region of rearranged TCR beta genes was performed with a multiplex PCR assay on genomic DNA. The amplified TCR beta libraries were sequenced on the Illumina HiSeq System as 87-base-pair reads. Concerning the study's data processing: A later analysis tallied around 80 million unique TCR beta chains across the 666 repertoires, and about 10 million of those chains were shared by two or more donors. To remove PCR and sequencing errors, raw reads were error-corrected and collapsed into unique sequences using a nearest-neighbor algorithm that merged closely related sequences. CDR3 sequences were aligned to IMGT reference sequences to assign V, D and J gene segments. For a sequence to be retained, a match of at least six nucleotides to both a V gene segment and a J gene segment was required. Rearrangements were called productive when the CDR3 lacked stop codons and stayed in frame with V and J; all others were non-productive. Following IMGT convention, CDR3 was defined as the stretch from the second conserved V-encoded cysteine to the conserved J-encoded phenylalanine. Sequences without an unambiguous match to a single V gene segment were excluded from the earlier analysis of about 600 of the donors. In an earlier analysis of 450 to 700 of the donors, V segments were called functional above 56.7% productive rearrangements and were called segregating when the between-donor standard deviation exceeded 5%. A statistical classification framework was built for diagnosing cytomegalovirus status from the catalog of TCR beta chain sequences. In a later analysis, TCR nucleotide sequences were compared against IMGT/GENE-DB human TR gene sequences so that V and J genes could be assigned. In a later analysis, CDR3 sequences and most-parsimonious VDJ recombination scenarios were assigned using the TCRdist pipeline. In a later analysis, each TCR beta chain was defined by its CDR3 amino acid sequence together with its V-gene family, and reads lacking a unique V-gene family were excluded. A later analysis removed 600 or so highly shared, low-generation-probability nucleotide sequences to deal with suspected cross-contamination and a sequencing artifact. In a later analysis, a clonal expansion index for each public chain was calculated from normalized within-repertoire ranks of inferred template counts. Generation probabilities in a later analysis came from a VDJ recombination model fitted to out-of-frame rearrangements, and those results were checked against IGoR. Hypergeometric tests were used in a later analysis to score TCR-TCR, TCR-HLA and TCR-CMV co-occurrence, with a repertoire-size bias correction applied to the TCR pairs. To estimate false discovery rates, a later analysis permuted the HLA or CMV assignments 20 times. In a later analysis, co-occurring TCRs were grouped using DBSCAN, and TCRdist sequence similarity was added for clustering within HLA-allele-positive subsets. For co-occurrence clustering, repertoires with fewer than 30,000 or more than 120,000 public chains were excluded, along with roughly 5 repertoires with anomalous nucleotide sharing. The source is immuneACCESS, and TCRdb retained only in-frame sequences with V and J called. Part of the clones is not carried over; for the studies checked, unresolved V genes explain less than half of this, and the remainder is unexplained. V and J calls and clone size are those listed in that table; D and trimming were worked out from the DNA. The sample records 150,000 to 200,000 clones, approximately 71% of which are singletons. Of the sample, around 1.5% falls within the top ten clones.

The cohort was made up of 650 to 700 healthy bone marrow donors. At the time of sampling, every cohort member was nominally healthy, though immune exposures that went unrecorded were likely present. The donor tested CMV seronegative, placing the donor among the roughly 340 seronegative members of the cohort. Each donor provided a peripheral blood sample, and peripheral blood mononuclear cells were used for TCR beta sequencing. Genomic DNA extraction from the blood cell samples was performed with the Qiagen DNeasy Blood Extraction Kit. Note on this clone: Its binding antigen is unknown. Base qualities were left out, and no much larger clone turns up one base away.

The sequenced sample consisted of PBMCs. This receptor chain uses TRBV2 and TRBJ2-5, with 9 bases aligning to TRBD1. The TCR originated in a girl between 5 and 17 years old in good health and CMV-seronegative. The CDR3 reads as follows: CASREYLTGGTETQYF. The sequenced DNA: TGTGCCAGCAGGGAATATTTGACAGGGGGAACAGAGACCCAGTACTTC.